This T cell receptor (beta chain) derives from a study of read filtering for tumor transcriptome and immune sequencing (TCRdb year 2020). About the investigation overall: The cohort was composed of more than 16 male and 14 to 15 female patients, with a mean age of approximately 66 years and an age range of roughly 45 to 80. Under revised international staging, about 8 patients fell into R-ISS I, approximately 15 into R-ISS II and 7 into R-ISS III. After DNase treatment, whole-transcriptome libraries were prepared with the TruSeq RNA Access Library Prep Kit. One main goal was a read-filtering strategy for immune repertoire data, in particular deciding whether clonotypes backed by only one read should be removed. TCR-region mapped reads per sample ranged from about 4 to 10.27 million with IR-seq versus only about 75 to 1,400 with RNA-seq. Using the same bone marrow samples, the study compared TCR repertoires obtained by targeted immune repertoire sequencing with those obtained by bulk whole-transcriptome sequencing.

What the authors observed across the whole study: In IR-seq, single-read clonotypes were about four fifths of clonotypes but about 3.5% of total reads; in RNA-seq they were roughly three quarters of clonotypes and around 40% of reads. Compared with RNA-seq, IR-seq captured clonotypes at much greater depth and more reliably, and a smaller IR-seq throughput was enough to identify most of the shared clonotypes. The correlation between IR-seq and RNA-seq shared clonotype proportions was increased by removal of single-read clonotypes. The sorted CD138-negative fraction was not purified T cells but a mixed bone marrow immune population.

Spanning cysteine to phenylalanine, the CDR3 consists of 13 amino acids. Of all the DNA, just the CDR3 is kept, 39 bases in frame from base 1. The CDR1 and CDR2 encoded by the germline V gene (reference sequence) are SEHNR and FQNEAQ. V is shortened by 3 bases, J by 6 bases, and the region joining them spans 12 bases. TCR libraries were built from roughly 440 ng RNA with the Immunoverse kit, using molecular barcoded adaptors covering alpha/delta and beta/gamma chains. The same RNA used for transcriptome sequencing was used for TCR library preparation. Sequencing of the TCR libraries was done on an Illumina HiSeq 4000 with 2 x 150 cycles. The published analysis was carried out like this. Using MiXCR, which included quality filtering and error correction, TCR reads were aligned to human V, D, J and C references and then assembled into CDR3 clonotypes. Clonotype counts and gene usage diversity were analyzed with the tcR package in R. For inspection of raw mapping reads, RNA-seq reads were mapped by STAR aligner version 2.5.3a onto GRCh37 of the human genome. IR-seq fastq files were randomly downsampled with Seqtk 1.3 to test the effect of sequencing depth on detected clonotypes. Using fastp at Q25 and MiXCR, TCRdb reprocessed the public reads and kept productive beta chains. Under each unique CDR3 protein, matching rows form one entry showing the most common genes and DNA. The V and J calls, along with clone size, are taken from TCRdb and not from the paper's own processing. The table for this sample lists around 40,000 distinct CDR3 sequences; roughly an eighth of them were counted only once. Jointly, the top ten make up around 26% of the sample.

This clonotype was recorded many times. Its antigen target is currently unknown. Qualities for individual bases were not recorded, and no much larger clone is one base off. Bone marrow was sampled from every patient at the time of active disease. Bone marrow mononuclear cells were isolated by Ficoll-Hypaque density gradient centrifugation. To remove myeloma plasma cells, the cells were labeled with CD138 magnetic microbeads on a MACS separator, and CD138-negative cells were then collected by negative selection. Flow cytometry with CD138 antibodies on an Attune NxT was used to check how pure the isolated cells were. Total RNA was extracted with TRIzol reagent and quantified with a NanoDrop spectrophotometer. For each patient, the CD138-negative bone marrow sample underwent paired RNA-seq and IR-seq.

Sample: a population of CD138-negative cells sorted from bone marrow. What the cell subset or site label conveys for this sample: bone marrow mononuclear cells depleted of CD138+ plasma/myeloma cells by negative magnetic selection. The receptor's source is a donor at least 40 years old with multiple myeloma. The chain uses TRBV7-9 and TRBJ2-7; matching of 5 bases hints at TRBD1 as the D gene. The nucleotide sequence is TGTGCCAGCAGCTTCTTGGCAGGGCTCGAGCAGTACTTC. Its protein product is CASSFLAGLEQYF.